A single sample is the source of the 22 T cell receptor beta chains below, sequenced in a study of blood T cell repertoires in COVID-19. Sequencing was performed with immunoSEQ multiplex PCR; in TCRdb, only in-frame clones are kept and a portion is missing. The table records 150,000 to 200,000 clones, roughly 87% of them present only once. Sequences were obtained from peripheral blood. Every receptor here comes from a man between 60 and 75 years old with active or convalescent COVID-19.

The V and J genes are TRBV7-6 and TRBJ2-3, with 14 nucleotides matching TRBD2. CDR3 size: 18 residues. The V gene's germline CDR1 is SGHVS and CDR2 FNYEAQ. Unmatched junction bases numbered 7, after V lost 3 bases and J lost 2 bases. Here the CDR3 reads CASSFRTSGGTITDTQYF. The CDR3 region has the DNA TGTGCCAGCAGCTTCCGGACTAGCGGGGGGACAATCACAGATACGCAGTATTTT.

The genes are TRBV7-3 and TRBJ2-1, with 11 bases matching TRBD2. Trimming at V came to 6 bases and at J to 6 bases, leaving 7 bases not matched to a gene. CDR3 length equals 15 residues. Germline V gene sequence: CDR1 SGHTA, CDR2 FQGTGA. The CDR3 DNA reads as TGTGCCAGCAGTACGACTAGCGGGGTGCCCAATGAGCAGTTCTTC. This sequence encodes CASSTTSGVPNEQFF.

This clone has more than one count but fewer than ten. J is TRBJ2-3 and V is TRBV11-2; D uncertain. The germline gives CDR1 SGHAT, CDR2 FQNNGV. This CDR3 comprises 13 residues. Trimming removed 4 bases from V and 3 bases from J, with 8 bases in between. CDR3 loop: CASSSPGTDTQYF. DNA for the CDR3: TGTGCCAGCAGCTCTCCGGGTACAGATACGCAGTATTTT.

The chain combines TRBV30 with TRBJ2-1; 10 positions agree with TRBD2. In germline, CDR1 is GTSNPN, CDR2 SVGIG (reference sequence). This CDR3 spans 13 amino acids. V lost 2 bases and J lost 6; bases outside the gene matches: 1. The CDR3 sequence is CAWSSGGGNEQFF. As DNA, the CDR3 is TGTGCCTGGAGTAGCGGGGGGGGCAATGAGCAGTTCTTC. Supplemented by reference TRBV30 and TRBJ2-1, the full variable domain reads SQTIHQWPATLVQPVGSPLSLECTVEGTSNPNLYWYRQAAGRGLQLLFYSVGIGQISSEVPQNLSASRPQDRQFILSSKKLLLSDSGFYLCAWSSGGGNEQFFGPGTRLTVL.

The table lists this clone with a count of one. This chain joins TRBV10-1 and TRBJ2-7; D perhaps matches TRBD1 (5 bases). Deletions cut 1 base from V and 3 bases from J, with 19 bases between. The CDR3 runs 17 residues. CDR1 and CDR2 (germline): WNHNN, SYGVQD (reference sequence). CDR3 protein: CASSELTPGHTLYEQYF. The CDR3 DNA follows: TGCGCCAGCAGTGAGTTGACTCCCGGACATACACTCTACGAGCAGTACTTC.

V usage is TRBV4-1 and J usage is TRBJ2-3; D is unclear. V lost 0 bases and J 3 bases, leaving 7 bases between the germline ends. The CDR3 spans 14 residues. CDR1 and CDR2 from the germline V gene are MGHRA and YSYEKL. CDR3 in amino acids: CASSQELRTDTQYF. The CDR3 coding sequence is TGCGCCAGCAGCCAAGAGCTACGTACAGATACGCAGTATTTT.

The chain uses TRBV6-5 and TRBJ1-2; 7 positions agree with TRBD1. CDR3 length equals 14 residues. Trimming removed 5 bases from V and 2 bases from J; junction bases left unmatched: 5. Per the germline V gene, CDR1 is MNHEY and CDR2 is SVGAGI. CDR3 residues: CASSRQGLNYGYTF. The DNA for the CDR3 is TGTGCCAGCAGTCGACAGGGTTTAAACTATGGCTACACCTTC.

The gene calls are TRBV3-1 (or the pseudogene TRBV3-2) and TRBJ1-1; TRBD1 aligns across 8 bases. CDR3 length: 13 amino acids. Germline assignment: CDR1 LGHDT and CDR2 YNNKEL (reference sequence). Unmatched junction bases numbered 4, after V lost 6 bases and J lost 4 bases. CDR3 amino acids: CASRDRGATEAFF. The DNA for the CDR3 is TGTGCCAGCAGAGACAGGGGAGCCACTGAAGCTTTCTTT.

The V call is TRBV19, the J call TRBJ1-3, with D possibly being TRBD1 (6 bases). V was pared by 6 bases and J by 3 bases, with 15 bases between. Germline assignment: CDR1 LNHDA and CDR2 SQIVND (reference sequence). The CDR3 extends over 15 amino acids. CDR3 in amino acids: CASSRLYRDGNTIYF. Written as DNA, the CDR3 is TGTGCCAGTAGCCGTCTATACAGGGATGGAAACACCATATATTTT.

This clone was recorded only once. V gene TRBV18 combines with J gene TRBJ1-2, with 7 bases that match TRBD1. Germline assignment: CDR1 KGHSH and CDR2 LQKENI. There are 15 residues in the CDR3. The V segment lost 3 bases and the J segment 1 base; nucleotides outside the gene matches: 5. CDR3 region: CASSPRQGDNYGYTF. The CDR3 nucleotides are TGTGCCAGCTCACCCCGACAGGGCGATAACTATGGCTACACCTTC.

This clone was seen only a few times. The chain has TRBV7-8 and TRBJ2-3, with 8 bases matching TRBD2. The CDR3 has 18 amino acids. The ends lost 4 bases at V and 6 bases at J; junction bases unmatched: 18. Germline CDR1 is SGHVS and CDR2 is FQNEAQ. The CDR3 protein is CASSSLPSGGAAADTQYF. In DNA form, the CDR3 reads TGTGCCAGCAGCTCCCTCCCCTCCGGGGGGGCCGCTGCCGATACGCAGTATTTT.

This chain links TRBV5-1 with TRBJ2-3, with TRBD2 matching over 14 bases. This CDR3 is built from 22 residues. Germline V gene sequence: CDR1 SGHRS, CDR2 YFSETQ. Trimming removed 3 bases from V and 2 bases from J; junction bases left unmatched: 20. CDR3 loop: CASSWTSGGPLGRDLVTDTQYF. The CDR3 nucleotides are TGCGCCAGCAGCTGGACTAGCGGGGGGCCCCTAGGGAGAGACCTGGTCACAGATACGCAGTATTTT.

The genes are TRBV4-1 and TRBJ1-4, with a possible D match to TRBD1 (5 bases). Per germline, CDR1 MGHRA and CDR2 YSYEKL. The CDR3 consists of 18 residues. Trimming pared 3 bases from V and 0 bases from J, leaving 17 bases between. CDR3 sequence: CASSQAAGYPATNEKLFF. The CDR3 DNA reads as TGCGCCAGCAGCCAGGCGGCAGGGTACCCCGCAACTAATGAAAAACTGTTTTTT.

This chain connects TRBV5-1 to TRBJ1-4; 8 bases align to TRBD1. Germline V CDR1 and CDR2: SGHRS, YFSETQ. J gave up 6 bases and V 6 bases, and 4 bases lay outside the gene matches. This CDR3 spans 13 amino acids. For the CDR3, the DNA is TGCGCCAGCAACAGGGGGAACGATGAAAAACTGTTTTTT. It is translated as CASNRGNDEKLFF.

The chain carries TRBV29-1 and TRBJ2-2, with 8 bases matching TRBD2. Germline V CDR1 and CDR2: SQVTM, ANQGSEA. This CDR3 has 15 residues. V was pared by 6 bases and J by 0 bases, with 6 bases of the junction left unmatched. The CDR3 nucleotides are TGCAGCGTCGGGAGGGGGACACCGAACACCGGGGAGCTGTTTTTT. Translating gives CSVGRGTPNTGELFF.

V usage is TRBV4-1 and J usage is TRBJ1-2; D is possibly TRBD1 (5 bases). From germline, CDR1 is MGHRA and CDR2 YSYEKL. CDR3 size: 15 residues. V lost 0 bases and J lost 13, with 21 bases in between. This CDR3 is CASSQDRSLGGSLTF. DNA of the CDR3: TGCGCCAGCAGCCAAGACAGGTCTTTGGGGGGTAGTCTCACCTTC.

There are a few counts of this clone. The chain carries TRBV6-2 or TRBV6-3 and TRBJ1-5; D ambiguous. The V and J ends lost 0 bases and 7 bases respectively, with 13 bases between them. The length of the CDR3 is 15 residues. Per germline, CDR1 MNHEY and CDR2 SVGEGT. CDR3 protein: CASSYSPRLPQPQHF. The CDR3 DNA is TGTGCCAGCAGTTACTCCCCCAGACTTCCACAGCCCCAGCATTTT.

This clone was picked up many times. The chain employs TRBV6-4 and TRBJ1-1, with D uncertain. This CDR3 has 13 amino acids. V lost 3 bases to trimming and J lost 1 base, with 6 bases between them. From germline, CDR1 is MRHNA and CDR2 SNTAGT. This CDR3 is CASSEGGNTEAFF. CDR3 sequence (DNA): TGTGCCAGCAGTGAGGGAGGGAACACTGAAGCTTTCTTT.

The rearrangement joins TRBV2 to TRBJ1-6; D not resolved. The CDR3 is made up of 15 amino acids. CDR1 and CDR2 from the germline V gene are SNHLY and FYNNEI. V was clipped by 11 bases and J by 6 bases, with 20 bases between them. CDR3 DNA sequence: TGTGCCGGATCTTACGGAGCTCGGGGTAATTCACCCCTCCACTTT. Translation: CAGSYGARGNSPLHF.

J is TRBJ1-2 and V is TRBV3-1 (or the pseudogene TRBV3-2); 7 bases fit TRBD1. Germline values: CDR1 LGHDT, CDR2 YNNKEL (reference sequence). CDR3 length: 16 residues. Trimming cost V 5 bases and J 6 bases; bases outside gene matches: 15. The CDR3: CASSLTTGNGLHGYTF. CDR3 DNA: TGTGCCAGCAGCTTAACGACAGGGAATGGTCTTCATGGCTACACCTTC.

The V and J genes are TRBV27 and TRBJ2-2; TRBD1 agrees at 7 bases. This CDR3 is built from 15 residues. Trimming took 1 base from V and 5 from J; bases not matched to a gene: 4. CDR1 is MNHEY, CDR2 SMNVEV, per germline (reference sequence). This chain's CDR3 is CASSLFGTATGELFF. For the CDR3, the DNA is TGTGCCAGCAGTTTATTTGGGACAGCGACCGGGGAGCTGTTTTTT.

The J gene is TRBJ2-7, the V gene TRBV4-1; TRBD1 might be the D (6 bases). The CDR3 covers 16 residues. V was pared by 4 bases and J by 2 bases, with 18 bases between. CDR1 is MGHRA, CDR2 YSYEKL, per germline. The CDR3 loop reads CASSPLLRTATYEQYF. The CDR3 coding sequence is TGCGCCAGCAGCCCCCTCCTTAGGACAGCTACCTACGAGCAGTACTTC.